The 29 T cell receptor beta chains presented below share a single source sample, sequenced in a study of cytomegalovirus exposure and HLA in healthy donors. The study ran its PCR with 60 Vbeta and 13 Jbeta primers. Produced via immunoSEQ multiplex PCR; TCRdb's table is partial and in-frame only. The table lists about 130,000 clones, 82% of them singletons. Sequences were obtained from PBMCs. All receptors come from a boy aged 2 to 10 in good health and CMV-seronegative.

J is TRBJ2-3 and V is TRBV19, with D tentatively TRBD2 (5 bases). V lost 1 base to trimming and J lost 0 bases, with 11 bases between them. The CDR3 is made up of 16 amino acids. From germline, CDR1 is LNHDA and CDR2 SQIVND (reference sequence). CDR3 region: CASSIVLAPSTDTQYF. As DNA, the CDR3 is TGTGCCAGTAGTATAGTTCTAGCCCCTAGCACAGATACGCAGTATTTT.

This clone has a handful of counts. As DNA, the CDR3 is TGTGCCAGCAGCTTAGCGGCTCCGGGACAGGGGTACGAGCAGTACTTC. Its protein is CASSLAAPGQGYEQYF. The V gene is TRBV7-6, the J gene TRBJ2-7; 10 nucleotides match TRBD1. Trimming at V came to 0 bases and at J to 4 bases, leaving 6 bases not matched to a gene. Germline V gene lookup returns CDR1 SGHVS and CDR2 FNYEAQ. The CDR3 is 16 amino acids.

J is TRBJ2-7 and V is TRBV5-5; 9 bases match TRBD1. Germline CDR1 is SGHKS and CDR2 is YYEKEE (reference sequence). CDR3 size: 15 residues. V dropped 1 base and J dropped 3; count of bases not matched to a gene: 5. The CDR3: CASSLTGGIVYEQYF. CDR3 bases: TGTGCCAGCAGCTTGACAGGGGGCATAGTCTACGAGCAGTACTTC.

The V call is TRBV5-1, the J call TRBJ1-4; tentative D call: TRBD1 (5 bases). V lost 4 bases, J lost 4 bases, and 8 bases lay in between. This CDR3 is built from 13 residues. The germline gives CDR1 SGHRS, CDR2 YFSETQ. CDR3 DNA: TGCGCCAGCAGCGTGACAGATAATGAAAAACTGTTTTTT. Translated: CASSVTDNEKLFF.

This clone was seen a single time. This sequence joins TRBV29-1 and TRBJ1-1; D is ambiguous. Trimming took 4 bases from V and 0 from J, leaving 12 bases between them. Germline CDR1 and CDR2: SQVTM and ANQGSEA. This CDR3 spans 14 amino acids. DNA for the CDR3: TGCAGCGTTGGAGGGCAGGAGATGAACACTGAAGCTTTCTTT. It yields the protein CSVGGQEMNTEAFF.

CDR3 amino acids: CASSVDPGATNEKLFF. The CDR3, as DNA: TGTGCCAGCAGCGTAGATCCGGGGGCAACTAATGAAAAACTGTTTTTT. This chain uses TRBV9 with TRBJ1-4; the D gene is possibly TRBD1 (5 bases). Looked up from germline, CDR1 is SGDLS and CDR2 is YYNGEE. The CDR3 is 16 amino acids. Trimming stripped 0 bases from V and 0 bases from J, with 9 bases between.

The gene calls are TRBV5-3 and TRBJ2-7, with D possibly TRBD1 on 5 matching bases. TRBV5-3 is an ORF, and what it does is uncertain. This CDR3 has 16 residues. V was clipped by 0 bases and J by 3 bases, with 16 bases between them. The CDR3 here is CARSLAQTGHLYEQYF. Here the CDR3 DNA reads TGTGCCAGAAGCTTGGCACAAACAGGCCACCTCTACGAGCAGTACTTC.

This rearrangement joins TRBV29-1 to TRBJ1-2; tentative D call: TRBD1 (5 bases). CDR3 length equals 13 residues. Germline CDR1 reads SQVTM; CDR2 reads ANQGSEA. V was clipped by 6 bases and J by 4 bases, with 15 bases between them. The CDR3 nucleotides read TGCAGCGTCAAGGACACTAGCAGCTATGGCTACACCTTC. Translating it yields CSVKDTSSYGYTF. The complete variable domain, with remaining parts taken from reference TRBV29-1 and TRBJ1-2, reads SAVISQKPSRDICQRGTSLTIQCQVDSQVTMMFWYRQQPGQSLTLIATANQGSEATYESGFVIDKFPISRPNLTFSTLTVSNMSPEDSSIYLCSVKDTSSYGYTFGSGTRLTVV.

This rearrangement joins TRBV7-9 to TRBJ2-7; TRBD2 agrees at 13 bases. The V gene's germline CDR1 is SEHNR and CDR2 FQNEAQ (reference sequence). The CDR3 totals 16 residues. Trimming cost V 5 bases and J 7 bases; bases outside gene matches: 11. The DNA for the CDR3 is TGTGCCAGCAGCCACGGACTAGCGGGGGCCTACGGGGAGCAGTACTTC. The encoded protein is CASSHGLAGAYGEQYF.

V gene TRBV2 combines with J gene TRBJ1-5, with a tentative D call TRBD1 (5 bases). The CDR3 runs to 13 residues. Between the trimmed V and J ends, which lost 6 bases and 4 bases, there was a span of 10 bases. CDR1 and CDR2 from the germline V gene are SNHLY and FYNNEI. CDR3 sequence reads: CASRRGGNQPQHF. CDR3 nucleotides: TGTGCCAGCAGACGGGGGGGAAATCAGCCCCAGCATTTT.

The rearrangement links TRBV14 to TRBJ2-7; D is unresolved. CDR3 length: 12 residues. CDR1 SGHDN and CDR2 FVKESK come from the germline V gene. Trimming removed 4 bases from V and 6 bases from J, with 10 bases in between. This CDR3 is CASSRQASEQYF. The CDR3 DNA reads TGTGCCAGCAGCCGGCAGGCTTCCGAGCAGTACTTC.

V is TRBV2 and J is TRBJ1-2; the D gene is possibly TRBD1 (5 bases). V lost 2 bases to trimming and J lost 4 bases, with 14 bases between them. The CDR3 is 15 residues long. Germline V lookup: CDR1 SNHLY, CDR2 FYNNEI. DNA of the CDR3: TGTGCCAGCAGTGAAACCAGGGAGGTCAGCTATGGCTACACCTTC. Translation: CASSETREVSYGYTF.

The genes are TRBV6-1 and TRBJ2-6; perhaps TRBD1 as D (5 bases). The V and J ends lost 10 bases and 0 bases respectively, with 13 bases between them. The CDR3 contains 15 residues. The V gene's germline CDR1 is MNHNS and CDR2 SASEGT. In DNA, the CDR3 is TGTGCCACCTTTCAGGGAATCTCTGGGGCCAACGTCCTGACTTTC. It specifies CATFQGISGANVLTF.

The chain is built from TRBV7-9 and TRBJ2-5, with TRBD1 identical over 10 bases. Germline values: CDR1 SEHNR, CDR2 FQNEAQ (reference sequence). The CDR3 runs 16 residues. Losses at the gene ends were 5 bases for V and 7 bases for J; bases not matched to a gene: 13. The DNA for the CDR3 is TGTGCCAGCAGCCCCAAGACAGGGGGCGGGACTGCGACCCAGTACTTC. This sequence encodes CASSPKTGGGTATQYF.

The chain links TRBV2 to TRBJ2-4; 7 nucleotides agree with TRBD1. The CDR3 sequence is 15 residues long. Germline V gives CDR1 SNHLY, CDR2 FYNNEI. V lost 1 base to trimming and J lost 5 bases; unmatched junction nucleotides: 5. The CDR3 bases are TGTGCCAGCAGTGAAGAGGGGGCCCCCCAAAACATTCAGTACTTC. It codes for CASSEEGAPQNIQYF.

In this sample, this clone turned up a few times. The chain combines TRBV5-6 with TRBJ2-5; unclear D gene. CDR3 length equals 16 residues. The V gene's germline CDR1 is SGHDT and CDR2 YYEEEE. The V and J ends lost 1 base and 0 bases respectively, with 13 bases between them. CDR3 DNA sequence: TGTGCCAGCAGCTTGTTCCAGGTTCTGTACCAAGAGACCCAGTACTTC. Its protein is CASSLFQVLYQETQYF. Supplemented by reference TRBV5-6 and TRBJ2-5, the full variable domain reads DAGVTQSPTHLIKTRGQQVTLRCSPKSGHDTVSWYQQALGQGPQFIFQYYEEEERQRGNFPDRFSGHQFPNYSSELNVNALLLGDSALYLCASSLFQVLYQETQYFGPGTRLLVL.

The V call is TRBV7-8, the J call TRBJ2-7; perhaps TRBD2 as D (6 bases). The CDR3 loop spans 16 amino acids. Looked up from germline, CDR1 is SGHVS and CDR2 is FQNEAQ. Trimming cost V 5 bases and J 2 bases, with 19 bases left between them. The CDR3 loop is CASSLLLAPQPYEQYV. The DNA for the CDR3 is TGTGCCAGCAGCCTACTCCTAGCGCCTCAACCCTACGAGCAGTACGTC.

The chain is built from TRBV13 and TRBJ2-1; 9 nucleotides line up with TRBD1. Germline V gives CDR1 PRHDT, CDR2 FYEKMQ (reference sequence). This CDR3 spans 15 amino acids. With V trimmed by 2 bases and J by 5 bases, 4 bases remained unmatched. The CDR3: CASSLTGGPHNEQFF. In DNA form, the CDR3 reads TGTGCCAGCAGCTTAACAGGGGGCCCCCACAATGAGCAGTTCTTC.

The chain couples TRBV6-4 to TRBJ2-1; a possible D gene is TRBD1 (6 bases). Germline V lookup: CDR1 MRHNA, CDR2 SNTAGT. V was pared by 6 bases and J by 7 bases, with 13 bases between. The CDR3 is made up of 13 amino acids. The CDR3 DNA reads TGTGCCAGCAGCCCAGGGGTCCCGAATGAGCAGTTCTTC. This encodes CASSPGVPNEQFF.

CDR3 amino acids: CASSALAGGGDTQYF. CDR3 nucleotides: TGCGCCAGCAGTGCACTAGCGGGAGGCGGAGATACGCAGTATTTT. The genes are TRBV10-1 and TRBJ2-3; 12 bases map to TRBD2. Germline CDR1 and CDR2: WNHNN and SYGVQD (reference sequence). This CDR3 is built from 15 residues. Germline trimming cut 4 bases from V and 5 bases from J; bases unmatched to any gene: 4.

On this clone: Other DNA sequences in this sample translate to the same CDR3. The J gene is TRBJ1-1, the V gene TRBV5-5; the D gene is possibly TRBD1 (5 bases). CDR3 length equals 16 residues. The ends were cut back, 1 base at V and 1 base at J, with 14 bases in the middle. CDR1 SGHKS and CDR2 YYEKEE come from the germline V gene (reference sequence). Here the CDR3 DNA reads TGTGCCAGCAGCTTGTTGGGAGGGGCTCAGAACACTGAAGCTTTCTTT. Encoded protein: CASSLLGGAQNTEAFF.

This chain uses TRBV5-1 with TRBJ2-5; D perhaps matches TRBD1 (5 bases). Germline lookup yields CDR1 SGHRS and CDR2 YFSETQ. This CDR3 is 14 amino acids long. V shed 4 bases and J shed 2 bases, with 12 bases lying between them. The DNA of the CDR3 is TGCGCCAGCAGCAAGATTGACAGACAAGAGACCCAGTACTTC. It translates to CASSKIDRQETQYF.

The chain employs TRBV29-1 and TRBJ1-5, with 9 bases matching TRBD1. After removal of 4 bases from V and 3 bases from J, the junction contained 4 bases not matched to a gene. Per the germline V gene, CDR1 is SQVTM and CDR2 is ANQGSEA. The CDR3 is 14 amino acids. CDR3 region: CSVGGQGSNQPQHF. The DNA for the CDR3 is TGCAGCGTTGGGGGACAGGGCTCCAATCAGCCCCAGCATTTT.

The sample holds one count of this clone. The chain recombines TRBV29-1 with TRBJ2-3, with 7 bases that match TRBD2. Germline V gene data show CDR1 as SQVTM and CDR2 as ANQGSEA. The V gene end was trimmed by 7 bases and the J gene end by 1 base; junction bases not matched to a gene: 17. This CDR3 is built from 17 residues. The CDR3 DNA follows: TGCAGCGCAGAAGCGGGATATGCGGAGGTACGCACAGATACGCAGTATTTT. It is translated as CSAEAGYAEVRTDTQYF.

The CDR3 DNA is TGTGCCAGCAGCTTAGCCGGGGGATCACCCCTCCACTTT. As protein: CASSLAGGSPLHF. The chain links TRBV7-6 to TRBJ1-6; possible D gene TRBD1, 5 bases. The CDR3 runs to 13 residues. CDR1 is SGHVS and CDR2 is FNYEAQ in the germline V gene. V shed 0 bases and J shed 10 bases, with 7 bases lying between them.

This rearrangement joins TRBV7-2 to TRBJ1-1, with a possible D match to TRBD1 (5 bases). The germline V gene has CDR1 SGHTA and CDR2 FQGNSA. The length of the CDR3 is 14 residues. Trimming left V 3 bases short and J 3 bases short, with 11 bases between. CDR3 residues: CASSLKGWDTEAFF. CDR3 coding DNA: TGTGCCAGCAGCTTGAAGGGGTGGGACACTGAAGCTTTCTTT.

V is TRBV2 and J is TRBJ1-5, with 7 nucleotides matching TRBD1. CDR3 length equals 14 residues. The V segment lost 6 bases and the J segment 0 bases; nucleotides outside the gene matches: 2. Germline V lookup: CDR1 SNHLY, CDR2 FYNNEI. DNA of the CDR3: TGTGCCAGCAGGACAGGGTATAGCAATCAGCCCCAGCATTTT. This translates into CASRTGYSNQPQHF.

This clone was counted between two and nine times. This chain links TRBV9 with TRBJ2-1; D not certain. The CDR3 covers 16 residues. Between the trimmed V and J ends, which lost 0 bases and 0 bases, there was a span of 10 bases. Germline V gene data show CDR1 as SGDLS and CDR2 as YYNGEE. CDR3: CASSVETFSSYNEQFF. Written as DNA, the CDR3 is TGTGCCAGCAGCGTAGAAACCTTTAGCTCCTACAATGAGCAGTTCTTC.

The J gene is TRBJ2-7, the V gene TRBV27; a weak D match, TRBD2 (5 bases). Germline V gives CDR1 MNHEY, CDR2 SMNVEV (reference sequence). The V end was cut by 2 bases, the J end by 1 base, with 6 bases between. CDR3 length equals 13 residues. The CDR3 protein is CASSLRGSYEQYV. CDR3 in DNA: TGTGCCAGCAGTTTACGGGGATCCTACGAGCAGTACGTC.